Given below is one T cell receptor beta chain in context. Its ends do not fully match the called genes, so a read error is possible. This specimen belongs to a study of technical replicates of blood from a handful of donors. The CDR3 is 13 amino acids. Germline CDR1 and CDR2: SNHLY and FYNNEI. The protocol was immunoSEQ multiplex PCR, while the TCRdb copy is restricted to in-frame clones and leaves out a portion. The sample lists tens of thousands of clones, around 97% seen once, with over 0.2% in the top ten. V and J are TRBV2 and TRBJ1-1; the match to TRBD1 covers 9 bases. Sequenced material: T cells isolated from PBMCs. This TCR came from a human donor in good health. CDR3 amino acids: CASTGTGNAEAFF. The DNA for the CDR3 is TGTGCCAGCACCGGGACAGGGAACGCTGAAGCTTTCTTT.